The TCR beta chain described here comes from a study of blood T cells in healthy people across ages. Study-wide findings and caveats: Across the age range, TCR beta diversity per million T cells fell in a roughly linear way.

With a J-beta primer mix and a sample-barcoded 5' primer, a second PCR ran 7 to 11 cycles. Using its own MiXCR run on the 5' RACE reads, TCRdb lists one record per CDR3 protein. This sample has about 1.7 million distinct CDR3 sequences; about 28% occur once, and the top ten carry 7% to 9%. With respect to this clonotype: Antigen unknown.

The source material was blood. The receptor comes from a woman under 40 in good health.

CDR3 coding DNA: TGCAGTGCTCTACTAGCGGGAAGGCCAGATACGCAGTATTTT. Amino acid sequence: CSALLAGRPDTQYF. The rearrangement joins TRBV20-1 to TRBJ2-3; 10 nucleotides match TRBD2. The J segment lost 4 bases and the V segment lost 5 bases, leaving 6 bases of the junction unmatched. Germline CDR1 is DFQATT and CDR2 is SNEGSKA (reference sequence). The CDR3 totals 14 residues.